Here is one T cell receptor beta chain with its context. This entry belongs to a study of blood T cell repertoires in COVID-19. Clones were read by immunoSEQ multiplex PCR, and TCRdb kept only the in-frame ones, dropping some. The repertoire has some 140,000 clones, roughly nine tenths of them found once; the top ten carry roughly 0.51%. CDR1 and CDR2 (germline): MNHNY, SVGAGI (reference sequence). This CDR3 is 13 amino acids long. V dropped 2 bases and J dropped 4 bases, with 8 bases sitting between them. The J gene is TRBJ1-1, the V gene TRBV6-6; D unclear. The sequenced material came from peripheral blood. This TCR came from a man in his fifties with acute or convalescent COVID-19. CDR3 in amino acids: CASSYGGFTEAFF. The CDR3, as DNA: TGTGCCAGCAGTTACGGAGGGTTCACTGAAGCTTTCTTT.